The T cell receptor (beta chain) described here comes from a study of T-cell memory formation after mild COVID-19. Study-level points and caveats: Some responding clones appeared in pre-infection memory, suggesting cross-reactive memory joined. A balance of CD4 and CD8 characterized clones contracting day 15 to 85, whereas later expanders leaned CD4+. Those CD4+ clones that contracted were mainly in CM and EM (CD8+ ones in EMRA).

With V trimmed by 7 bases and J by 2 bases, 22 bases remained unmatched. The CDR3 totals 20 residues. Germline V gene sequence: CDR1 SEHNR, CDR2 FQNEAQ (reference sequence). 5'RACE with constant-segment primers yielded barcoded, UMI-tagged TCR alpha and TCR beta cDNA libraries. MiXCR, applied by TCRdb to the 5' RACE reads, yields one record per CDR3 protein. The profile shows roughly 180,000 distinct CDR3 sequences, 11% of them singletons. In regard to this clonotype: Its specificity is unknown.

The TCR comes from a man aged 18 to 35 who had mild COVID-19 (a few samples of this study predate the infection). Cell type and time point are not known. Sequencing was performed on PBMCs or a T cell subset sorted from them (not recorded which). This chain connects TRBV7-9 to TRBJ2-5, with 10 bases lining up with TRBD2. CDR3 sequence (DNA): TGTGCCAGCAACCCGACCCCGGGACTAGCGATTTCTAGATCACAAGAGACCCAGTACTTC. Protein sequence: CASNPTPGLAISRSQETQYF.